These T cell receptor beta chains were read from a single sample in a study of regulatory dendritic cells for organ transplantation. The table came from immunoSEQ multiplex PCR; TCRdb's copy has only in-frame clones and leaves some out. The table includes about 38,000 clones, just over 90% detected once. The specimen sequenced was naive CD8+ T cells from blood. Receptor source: a human donor in good health. Each CDR3 is given with its conserved first and last residue. D genes are given only for firm matches. Size is omitted from some rows. Given values are once, few, many or a class for expanded clones.

D	V	size	J	DNA	CDR3
TRBD1	TRBV5-5	.	TRBJ2-1	TGTGCCAGCAGCCCTAGGACAGGGGGCCAATTCAAGGAGCAGTTCTTC	CASSPRTGGQFKEQFF
.	TRBV7-9	few	TRBJ1-2	TGTGCCAGCAGCTCAATAACCCTCTCCGGCTACACCTTC	CASSSITLSGYTF
.	TRBV6-5	.	TRBJ2-7	TGTGCCAGCAGTTACAGCCTGGACTACGAGCAGTACTTC	CASSYSLDYEQYF
.	TRBV7-4	.	TRBJ1-4	TGTGCCAGCATAGCGATCACTGAAAAACTGTTTTTT	CASIAITEKLFF
.	TRBV7-9	.	TRBJ1-4	TGTGCCAGCAGCCCCGGTGAAAAACTGTTTTTT	CASSPGEKLFF
.	TRBV4-1	.	TRBJ2-3	TGCGCCAGCAGCCAAGTCACAGATACGCAGTATTTT	CASSQVTDTQYF
.	TRBV21-1	.	TRBJ2-1	TGTGCCAGCAGCAAAGAGGGGAACAATGAGCAGTTCTTC	CASSKEGNNEQFF
.	TRBV7-2	.	TRBJ1-2	TGTGCCAGGCAGAGGGGCTATGGCTACACCTTC	CARQRGYGYTF
.	TRBV4-2	.	TRBJ1-1	TGTGCCAGCAGCCACCGGCGGGAGCAACCGAGGGGTGAAGCTTTCTTT	CASSHRREQPRGEAFF
TRBD1	TRBV4-3	once	TRBJ1-1	TGCGCCAGCAGCCAAGATCACAGGGGAAACACTGAAGCTTTCTTT	CASSQDHRGNTEAFF
TRBD2	TRBV5-4	.	TRBJ2-2	TGTGCCAGCAGCGAATTCCCTGGGGGGGTGAACACCGGGGAGCTGTTTTTT	CASSEFPGGVNTGELFF
.	TRBV11-2	.	TRBJ2-5	TGTGCCAGCAGCTTAGTAGGGGCCCAAGAGACCCAGTACTTC	CASSLVGAQETQYF
.	TRBV9	.	TRBJ1-6	TGTGCCAGCAGCGTAGACGACAGCTCCTATAATTCACCCCTCCACTTT	CASSVDDSSYNSPLHF
TRBD2	TRBV15	.	TRBJ2-7	TGTGCCACCAGCATTCCGACTAGCGGGGGGGCTAATGACGAGCAGTACTTC	CATSIPTSGGANDEQYF
.	TRBV27	.	TRBJ2-1	TGTGCCAGCACCTTAGGGAAATTCGCCTACAATGAGCAGTTCTTC	CASTLGKFAYNEQFF
.	TRBV29-1	once	TRBJ1-2	TGCAGCGTTCTCCCGGCGGAAAGCTCTAACTATGGCTACACCTTC	CSVLPAESSNYGYTF